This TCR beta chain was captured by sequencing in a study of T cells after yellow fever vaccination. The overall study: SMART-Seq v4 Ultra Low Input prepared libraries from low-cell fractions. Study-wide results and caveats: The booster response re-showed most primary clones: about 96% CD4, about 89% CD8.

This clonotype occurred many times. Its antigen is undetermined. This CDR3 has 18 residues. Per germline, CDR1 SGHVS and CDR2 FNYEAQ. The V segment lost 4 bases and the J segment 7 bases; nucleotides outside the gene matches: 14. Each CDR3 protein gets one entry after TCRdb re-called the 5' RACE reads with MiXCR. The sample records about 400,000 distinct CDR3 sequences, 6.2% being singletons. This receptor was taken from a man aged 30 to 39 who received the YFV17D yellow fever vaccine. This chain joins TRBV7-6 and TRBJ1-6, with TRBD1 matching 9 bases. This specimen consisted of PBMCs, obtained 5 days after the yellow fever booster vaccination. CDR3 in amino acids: CASSYTPPQTGGNSPLHF. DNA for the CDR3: TGTGCCAGCAGCTACACACCTCCCCAGACAGGGGGAAATTCACCCCTCCACTTT.